Described below is a single TCR beta chain sequence and its context. This sample was taken from a study of blood T cell repertoires in COVID-19. Study at large: Sites across the United States, Italy and Spain contributed samples from acute and convalescent COVID-19.

Participants had their cohort set by participant-reported clinical history. Two negative PCRs, clearance, or symptom resolution had been documented for recovered Cohort 3 donors. The protocol was immunoSEQ multiplex PCR, while the TCRdb copy is restricted to in-frame clones and leaves out a portion. Of over 120,000 clones listed, nearly 80% are singletons. Germline-derived CDR1 and CDR2 are MNHEY and SMNVEV (reference sequence). V shed 7 bases and J 2 bases; nucleotides not matched to a gene: 2. The CDR3 sequence is 12 residues long. The sample taken for sequencing was PBMCs or T cells enriched from blood (not recorded which). This chain links TRBV27 with TRBJ2-7, with 7 bases matching TRBD1. The TCR originated in a woman aged 45-65 years who had recovered from COVID-19. CDR3 DNA: TGTGCCAGCAAGGGGACAGCCTACGAGCAGTACTTC. It codes for CASKGTAYEQYF.